The 13 T cell receptor beta chains in this list originate from one sample, sequenced in a study of CXCR3-negative and CXCR3-positive naive CD8 T cells. The authors prepared UMI-labeled TRB cDNA libraries by 5' RACE. TCRdb re-analyzed the 5' RACE reads; it lists each CDR3 protein once, without DNA. The repertoire table contains about 46,000 distinct CDR3 sequences. Material: naive CXCR3- CD8+ T cells from blood. Specified subset: CD45RO-CCR7+CD27+CD95- naive CD8+ T cells lacking CXCR3 (TNR3-). These receptors came from a human donor in good health. Some clones in this sample may be carry-over from other donors' samples.

Judged by frequency, this clonotype is medium-sized. The J gene is TRBJ1-1, the V gene TRBV7-3; TCRdb lists TRBD1, though no DNA is available to test this call. The CDR3 contains 15 residues. Looked up from germline, CDR1 is SGHTA and CDR2 is FQGTGA. The CDR3 sequence is CASSLTGQGNTEAFF.

This chain joins TRBV3-1 and TRBJ1-2; TCRdb proposes TRBD1, but this gene call is untestable without DNA. The CDR3 has 15 residues. The germline V gene encodes CDR1 LGHDT and CDR2 YNNKEL (reference sequence). CDR3 sequence: CASNPIQDSPYGYTF.

The J gene is TRBJ2-7, the V gene TRBV5-1; TCRdb selects TRBD2, and the lack of DNA leaves this call unchecked. The CDR3 covers 15 residues. CDR1 and CDR2 (germline): SGHRS, YFSETQ. The CDR3 protein is CASSYSGTSGSEQYF. Using reference TRBV5-1 and TRBJ2-7 for the parts outside the CDR3, the full variable domain is KAGVTQTPRYLIKTRGQQVTLSCSPISGHRSVSWYQQTPGQGLQFLFEYFSETQRNKGNFPGRFSGRQFSNSRSEMNVSTLELGDSALYLCASSYSGTSGSEQYFGPGTRLTVT.

The chain couples TRBV5-6 to TRBJ1-1; the D gene TCRdb calls, TRBD1, cannot be checked with no DNA. The CDR3 covers 15 residues. Germline CDR1 reads SGHDT; CDR2 reads YYEEEE. The CDR3 loop reads CASSLARGRNTEAFF.

This chain links TRBV4-1 with TRBJ2-2; TCRdb's assignment of TRBD2 cannot be checked, as there is no DNA. Germline CDR1 and CDR2: MGHRA and YSYEKL. The CDR3 is 14 amino acids. Here the CDR3 reads CASARRLKDGELFF.

The chain is built from TRBV4-2 and TRBJ2-1; TCRdb's D gene call, TRBD1, goes unchecked for lack of DNA. The CDR3 length is 16 residues. Germline-derived CDR1 and CDR2 are LGHNA and YNFKEQ. CDR3 region: CASSQEGQGNYNEQFF.

Judged by frequency, this clonotype is medium-sized. J is TRBJ2-7 and V is TRBV4-1; TCRdb proposes TRBD2, but this gene call is untestable without DNA. Germline V CDR1 and CDR2: MGHRA, YSYEKL. The CDR3 is 18 residues long. CDR3: CASSQDYAGGWESYEQYF.

This chain connects TRBV6-5 to TRBJ2-5; without DNA, the TCRdb call of TRBD1 cannot be checked. The germline gives CDR1 MNHEY, CDR2 SVGAGI. The CDR3 loop spans 15 amino acids. CDR3 region: CASSHLLGRGETQYF.

CDR3 sequence: CASSQEFGVEYF. The V and J genes are TRBV14 and TRBJ2-4. The CDR3 is 12 residues long. The germline gives CDR1 SGHDN, CDR2 FVKESK. The complete variable domain, with remaining parts taken from reference TRBV14 and TRBJ2-4, reads EAGVTQFPSHSVIEKGQTVTLRCDPISGHDNLYWYRRVMGKEIKFLLHFVKESKQDESGMPNNRFLAERTGGTYSTLKVQPAELEDSGVYFCASSQEFGVEYFGAGTRLSVL.

The CDR3 reads CSAGDRGVEETQYF. V usage is TRBV20-1 and J usage is TRBJ2-5; the TCRdb call, TRBD1, lacks DNA for checking. CDR1 DFQATT and CDR2 SNEGSKA come from the germline V gene (reference sequence). The CDR3 is made up of 14 amino acids.

The rearrangement joins TRBV20-1 to TRBJ1-1; TCRdb lists TRBD1, though no DNA is available to test this call. The CDR3 has 13 amino acids. The V gene's germline CDR1 is DFQATT and CDR2 SNEGSKA (reference sequence). The CDR3 protein is CSARSPLLPEAFF.

V usage is TRBV28 and J usage is TRBJ2-1; TCRdb's assignment of TRBD2 cannot be checked, as there is no DNA. The CDR3 loop spans 15 amino acids. CDR1 is MDHEN and CDR2 is SYDVKM in the germline V gene. The chain's CDR3 is CASSSRSGAHNEQFF.

The CDR3 region is CSVRQGLNTEAFF. The chain couples TRBV29-1 to TRBJ1-1; TCRdb calls TRBD1, which cannot be checked without DNA. Looked up from germline, CDR1 is SQVTM and CDR2 is ANQGSEA. The CDR3 loop spans 13 amino acids.